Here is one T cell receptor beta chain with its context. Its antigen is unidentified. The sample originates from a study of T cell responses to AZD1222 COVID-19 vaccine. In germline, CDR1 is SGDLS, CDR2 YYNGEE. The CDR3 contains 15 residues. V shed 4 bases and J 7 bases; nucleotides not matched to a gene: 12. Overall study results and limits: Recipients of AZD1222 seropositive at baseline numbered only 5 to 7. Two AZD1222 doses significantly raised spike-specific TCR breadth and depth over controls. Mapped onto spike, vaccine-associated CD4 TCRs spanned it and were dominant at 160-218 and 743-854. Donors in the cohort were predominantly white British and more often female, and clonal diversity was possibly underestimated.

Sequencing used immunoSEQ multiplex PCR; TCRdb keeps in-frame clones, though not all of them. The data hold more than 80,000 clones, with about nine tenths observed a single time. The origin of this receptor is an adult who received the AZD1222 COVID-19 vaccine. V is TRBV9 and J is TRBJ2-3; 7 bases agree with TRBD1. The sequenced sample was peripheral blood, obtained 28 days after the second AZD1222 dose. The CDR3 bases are TGTGCCAGCAGCCCTTCGGACAGGACGTCGTATACGCAGTATTTT. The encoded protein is CASSPSDRTSYTQYF.